This T cell receptor beta chain derives from a study of T cells in Graves' hyperthyroidism and ophthalmopathy (dated by TCRdb to between 2018 and 2021). A note on the overall study: Peripheral blood samples were taken at the time of initial diagnosis, prior to any treatment. A discovery cohort of about a hundred patients, 43 with Graves' ophthalmopathy and fewer than 65 with stable Graves' hyperthyroidism, was used to find distinguishing TCR V-J signatures. Whether ophthalmopathy could be predicted prospectively was tested in an independent validation cohort made up of roughly 19 hyperthyroidism patients plus 17 patients who later progressed to ophthalmopathy. The 100 discovery patients were randomly split 7:3 into training and test sets. In over five Graves' hyperthyroidism patients, the study also compared T-cell repertoires from thyroid tissue with T-cell repertoires from blood. After blood sampling, hyperthyroidism patients were treated with methimazole at a starting dose of 30 mg daily, and ophthalmopathy patients were treated with high-dose intravenous methylprednisolone. According to the paper, TCR Vbeta CDR3 sequencing was carried out on over 130 peripheral blood samples, which came from more than 40 ophthalmopathy, approximately 78 hyperthyroidism and roughly 17 progressor patients.

The full study reports these points: In validation, the model predicted progression to ophthalmopathy with around 71% sensitivity and 72% to 75% specificity, a median of 6.5 months before onset. A 13 V-J signature model separated ophthalmopathy from stable hyperthyroidism, with around 90% sensitivity and about 81% specificity in cross-validation and 80%/75% in testing. Sample size was not statistically predetermined, and blinding of investigators to group allocation was not performed. Most expanded thyroid clonotypes (frequency above 0.001) were also detected in blood, suggesting blood repertoires may reflect thyroid immune responses.

Ophthalmopathy patients had moderately to severely active disease, Clinical Activity Score of at least 3, NOSPECS grade of at least 4, and duration under 3 months. Any patient with an uncontrolled infection, another autoimmune disease, pregnancy or lactation was excluded. Clinical symptoms, serum thyroxine and TRAb, thyroid ultrasound, and orbital computed tomography formed the basis for the diagnoses. PBMCs were separated from about 10 ml of fresh peripheral blood using Ficoll-Paque density gradient centrifugation. Total RNA was extracted with Trizol reagent, and quality was checked on an Agilent 2100 Bioanalyzer. Amplification of TCR beta CDR3 regions was carried out from RNA transcripts. The first round of RT-PCR for the TCR CDR3 was performed with the HTBI primer set and the Qiagen OneStep RT-PCR kit. Libraries were constructed in a second round of multiplex PCR, after which size selection and purification were performed. The libraries were sequenced on an Illumina HiSeq2000 using paired-end 100 bp reads. The paper's data handling went like this. Raw data were processed with SOAPnuke, discarding reads with adapters, uncalled bases, mean Phred below 15, or no exact constant-primer or identifier match. COPE v1.2.5 was used to merge high-quality paired reads, and clonotypes were defined as unique nucleotide sequences. Clonotypes were aligned to IMGT TRBV, TRBD and TRBJ reference segments using MiTCR v1.1. The analysis included only V-J combinations with a frequency above 0.0001, which together covered more than 99% of the repertoires. The TCS score was defined as F50 (clonal expansion) divided by E x V (chaos), with BLOSUM62-based TCRdist calculated between CDR3 peptides within each V-J. Welch's t-statistics and random forest reduced roughly 540 V-J features to roughly 13, which were used in a naive Bayes classifier (R e1071). Thyroid-blood repertoire similarity was quantified with the Morisita-Horn index. TCRdb reran the public reads through fastp at Q25 and MiXCR, keeping productive beta chains. Every entry covers one CDR3 protein and lists the most common genes and DNA from its rows. The V and J calls here are based on TCRdb, not the publication. Across this sample there are 600,000 to 700,000 distinct CDR3 sequences, with about 14% seen only once. The ten largest make up around 4.5% of the sample.

Here V drops 7 bases and J drops 2 bases, and the junction holds 5 bases not matched to any gene. The CDR3 has 13 amino acids, counting the end cysteine and phenylalanine. The retained sequence is limited to the CDR3, 39 bases, with the frame set at the first base. This clonotype was detected only a few times. Its antigen target is currently unknown. The input lacks base qualities; no much larger clone sits a single base away. The sample taken for sequencing was blood. The chain is encoded by TRBV12-3 or TRBV12-4 joined to TRBJ2-7; 7 bases in the junction line up with TRBD2. This clonotype was obtained from a woman aged 35 to 49 with Graves' ophthalmopathy. The bases are TGTGCCAGCACTGGGGGGGGTACCTACGAGCAGTACTTC. Its protein is CASTGGGTYEQYF.